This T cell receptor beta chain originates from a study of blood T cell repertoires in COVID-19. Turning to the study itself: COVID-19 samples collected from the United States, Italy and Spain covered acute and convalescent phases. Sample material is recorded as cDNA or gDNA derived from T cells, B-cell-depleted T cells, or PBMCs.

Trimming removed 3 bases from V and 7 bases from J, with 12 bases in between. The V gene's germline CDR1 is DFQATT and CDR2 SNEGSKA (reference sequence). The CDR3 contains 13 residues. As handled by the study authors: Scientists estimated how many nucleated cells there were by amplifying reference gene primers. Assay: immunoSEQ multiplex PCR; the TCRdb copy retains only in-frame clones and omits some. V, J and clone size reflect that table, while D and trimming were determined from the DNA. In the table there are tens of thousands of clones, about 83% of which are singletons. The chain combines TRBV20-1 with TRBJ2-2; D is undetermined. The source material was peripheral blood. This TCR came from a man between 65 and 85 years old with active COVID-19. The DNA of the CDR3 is TGCAGTGCTAGTGGGGTAGGCGGCGGGGAGCTGTTTTTT. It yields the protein CSASGVGGGELFF.